This is a list of T cell receptor beta chains from one sample in a study of blood T cell repertoires in COVID-19. Method: immunoSEQ multiplex PCR; TCRdb's copy keeps in-frame clones and lacks some. The sample lists roughly 570,000 clones; approximately 91% were seen once. Sequences were obtained from peripheral blood. These receptors all come from a woman in her forties or fifties with COVID-19, enrolled during active disease. Each CDR3 is given with its conserved first and last residue. D genes are given only for firm matches. Part of the rows lack a size; the others show once, few, many or a class for expanded clones.

abundance,v_gene,j_gene,d_gene,CDR3nt,CDR3aa
.,TRBV2,TRBJ1-1,.,TGTGCCAGCGGGGCAGGGGATATGAACACTGAAGCTTTCTTT,CASGAGDMNTEAFF
.,TRBV12-5,TRBJ2-3,TRBD2,TGTGCTAGTGGTGCCCCGGGGGGGGGAGCAACAGATACGCAGTATTTT,CASGAPGGGATDTQYF
.,TRBV5-1,TRBJ1-6,TRBD1,TGCGCCAGCAGCTTGGCCAATTCGGGGACAGGTTCGAGTTCACCCCTCCACTTT,CASSLANSGTGSSSPLHF
.,TRBV21-1,TRBJ2-1,.,TGTGCCAGCAGTAAAAGCTGCGGGGGTGAGCAGTTCTTC,CASSKSCGGEQFF
once,TRBV5-1,TRBJ2-5,.,TGCGCCAGCAGCTTGGGAGGGCAGCCGAACCAAGAGACCCAGTACTTC,CASSLGGQPNQETQYF
few,TRBV2,TRBJ2-2,.,TGTGCCAGCAGGGTTGAGGCCGGGGAGCTGTTTTTT,CASRVEAGELFF
.,TRBV5-1,TRBJ1-2,TRBD1,TGCGCCAGCAGCTTCACGGGACAGGGTTACGGCTACACCTTC,CASSFTGQGYGYTF
.,TRBV7-9,TRBJ1-1,.,TGTGCCAGCACCGCCGGGGGGCGCGGGACTGAAGCTTTCTTT,CASTAGGRGTEAFF
.,TRBV28,TRBJ1-1,.,TGTGCCAGCAGCCGGCGAGGGATCTGGGGGGAGGGAGTGAACACTGAAGCTTTCTTT,CASSRRGIWGEGVNTEAFF
.,TRBV6-5,TRBJ1-6,.,TGTGCCAGCAGTTTACAGGGCAGCTCCTATAATTCACCCCTCCACTTT,CASSLQGSSYNSPLHF
once,TRBV3-1/TRBV3-2,TRBJ2-3,TRBD2,TGTGCCAGCAGCCACGGATTTCGGGGGGGGCCCCCAGATACGCAGTATTTT,CASSHGFRGGPPDTQYF
.,TRBV9,TRBJ1-2,.,TGTGCCAGCAGCACTCAAGGGGGATCCGGCTATGGCTACACCTTC,CASSTQGGSGYGYTF
.,TRBV5-1,TRBJ2-7,TRBD1,TGCGCCAGCAGCTTGGGACAGGGCCTCTACGAGCAGTACTTC,CASSLGQGLYEQYF
.,TRBV12-2,TRBJ1-2,.,TGTGCAAGCCCGGGGTGGTTCTTTTTAGACTACACCTTC,CASPGWFFLDYTF
.,TRBV7-9,TRBJ2-1,.,TGTGCCAGCAGCTTAGGGGGCCATGAGCAGTTCTTC,CASSLGGHEQFF
.,TRBV5-1,TRBJ2-5,TRBD2,TGCGCCAGCAGCTTGAGCCTAGCGGGGGCCGACCTGTACTTC,CASSLSLAGADLYF
.,TRBV10-3,TRBJ1-5,.,TGTGCCATCAGTCTGAATTGGACAGACCTACTGCCCCAGCATTTT,CAISLNWTDLLPQHF
.,TRBV7-9,TRBJ1-2,.,TGTGCCAGCAGCTTAGAGCAGGCGCATGGCTACACCTTC,CASSLEQAHGYTF
.,TRBV6-5,TRBJ1-4,.,TGTGCCAGCAGTTACCAAACCCAGGAAAAACTGTTTTTT,CASSYQTQEKLFF
.,TRBV28,TRBJ2-7,TRBD2,TGTGCCAGCAGTTTGGGAGGGGTGCGGGTTCTCGAGCAGTACTTC,CASSLGGVRVLEQYF
once,TRBV4-2,TRBJ2-2,.,TGTGCCAGCAGCCAAGAGCCTCTAGCGGGGGAGCTGTTTTTT,CASSQEPLAGELFF
.,TRBV6-5,TRBJ2-1,.,TGTGCCAGCAGTTACGAGGCGGGGACGAACAATGAGCAGTTCTTC,CASSYEAGTNNEQFF
.,TRBV5-4,TRBJ1-2,.,TGTGCCAGCAGCTTGGACCGAACGGACTACTATGGCTACACCTTC,CASSLDRTDYYGYTF
.,TRBV9,TRBJ1-1,.,TGTGCCAGCAGCGTCCAACCGGGGTCCGAAGCTTTCTTT,CASSVQPGSEAFF
.,TRBV7-8,TRBJ1-5,.,TGTGCCAGCAGCTTTGGGGGGGCGCGGGATCAGCCCCAGCATTTT,CASSFGGARDQPQHF
.,TRBV6-1,TRBJ2-5,TRBD1,TGTGCCAGCAGTGAAGGGGGGACAGCTCAAGAGACCCAGTACTTC,CASSEGGTAQETQYF
.,TRBV7-8,TRBJ1-3,.,TGTGCCAGCAGCCCGCATCCCACCAGGCTTTCTGGAAACACCATATATTTT,CASSPHPTRLSGNTIYF
.,TRBV19,TRBJ1-3,.,TGTGCCAGTACAATGTACAGCCACTCTGGAAACACCATATATTTT,CASTMYSHSGNTIYF
.,TRBV4-1,TRBJ1-2,TRBD1,TGCGCCAGCAGCTATCCCGGGACAGGGGGGACAAACTATGGCTACACCTTC,CASSYPGTGGTNYGYTF
.,TRBV7-3,TRBJ2-2,TRBD2,TGTGCCAGCAGCCGACCCTTAATGCGACTAGCGGGGGGCACCGGGGAGCTGTTTTTT,CASSRPLMRLAGGTGELFF
.,TRBV5-1,TRBJ2-7,TRBD1,TGCGCCAGCAGCTTCACCGGGACAGTCTACGAGCAGTACTTC,CASSFTGTVYEQYF
.,TRBV3-1/TRBV3-2,TRBJ2-1,.,TGTGCCAGCCAGCCGGGGGTGAATGGTGAGCAGTTCTTC,CASQPGVNGEQFF
once,TRBV6-4,TRBJ1-3,.,TGTGCCAGCAGAGGACACCATGGGAGGGCCATATATTTT,CASRGHHGRAIYF
.,TRBV5-4,TRBJ1-1,TRBD1,TGTGCCAGCAGCGGGGGGACAGCGAACACTGAAGCTTTCTTT,CASSGGTANTEAFF
.,TRBV18,TRBJ2-7,TRBD1,TGTGCCAGCTCACCGTCCCAGGGGGACGAGCAGTACTTC,CASSPSQGDEQYF
.,TRBV6-2/TRBV6-3,TRBJ2-7,.,TGTGCCAGCAGTCTCACTCGCGGCTACGAGCAGTACTTC,CASSLTRGYEQYF
once,TRBV28,TRBJ2-3,TRBD2,TGTGCCAGCACCCTCGGGACTAGCGGGGGAGCAGATACGCAGTATTTT,CASTLGTSGGADTQYF
.,TRBV5-5,TRBJ1-4,.,TGTGCCAGCAGCTTGACCTTGGGTGGGGGCGAAAAACTGTTTTTT,CASSLTLGGGEKLFF
.,TRBV18,TRBJ2-1,TRBD1,TGTGCCAGCTCGACTAGACAGGGGGCCGAAGGTGAGCAGTTCTTC,CASSTRQGAEGEQFF
.,TRBV9,TRBJ2-3,.,TGTGCCAGCAGCGTACACACAGATACGCAGTATTTT,CASSVHTDTQYF
.,TRBV18,TRBJ1-2,.,TGTGCCAGCTCACCGGCAGGGGACTATGGCTACACCTTC,CASSPAGDYGYTF
.,TRBV19,TRBJ1-5,TRBD1,TGTGCCAGTAGTCCTGGGACAGGGGGACAGCCCCAGCATTTT,CASSPGTGGQPQHF
.,TRBV11-2,TRBJ2-7,TRBD2,TGTGCCAGCAGCTTAGCGGGGGGATCCTACGAGCAGTACTTC,CASSLAGGSYEQYF
.,TRBV14,TRBJ2-2,.,TGTGCCAGCAGCCAAGAGTGGCAATTCACCGGGGAGCTGTTTTTT,CASSQEWQFTGELFF